This T cell receptor (beta chain) stems from a study of control samples from healthy donors and cancer patients. The protocol was immunoSEQ multiplex PCR, while the TCRdb copy is restricted to in-frame clones and leaves out a portion. In the table there are some 130,000 clones, about 93% of which are singletons. The CDR3 covers 15 residues. The V and J ends lost 2 bases and 6 bases, in that order; junction bases with no gene match: 7. Germline CDR1 is GTSNPN and CDR2 is SVGIG (reference sequence). The sequence was obtained from a middle-aged man in good health. V and J are TRBV30 and TRBJ1-5, with 10 bases aligning to TRBD1. Sequencing was done on a sample of blood. The CDR3 loop is CAWSSTGTGVQPQHF. The CDR3 DNA follows: TGTGCCTGGAGTTCCACCGGGACAGGGGTTCAGCCCCAGCATTTT.